These T cell receptor beta chains were read from a single sample in a study of neurological immune-mediated disorders. TCRdb reanalysed the 5' RACE reads using MiXCR and keeps one entry per CDR3 protein. The sample consists of around 15,000 distinct CDR3 sequences, around 9.7% of them appearing once. The sequenced sample consisted of CD8+ T cells from blood. The receptors derive from a man aged 45-65 years in good health. Each CDR3 is given with its conserved first and last residue. Each record gives: V gene, D gene, clone size, J gene, CDR3 DNA, CDR3 protein. A D gene is named only where the DNA matches it firmly. Part of the rows lack a size; the others show once, few, many or a class for expanded clones.

>TRBV7-6|TRBD2|-|TRBJ2-3
TGTGCCAGCAGCCCTCGACTAGCGGGAGGTTCAGATACGAAGTATTTT
CASSPRLAGGSDTKYF
>TRBV25-1|TRBD2|many|TRBJ2-3
TGTGCCACCAAGGGACTAGCCGCAGATACGCAGTATTTT
CATKGLAADTQYF
>TRBV9|-|-|TRBJ2-5
TGTGTCAGCAGCGTAGAAGGAGTTCAAGAGACCCAGAACTTC
CVSSVEGVQETQNF
>TRBV3-1|-|many|TRBJ1-1
TGTGCCAGCAGCCAAGAATACCACTCGGCGTCCCGGAACACTGAAGCTTTCTTT
CASSQEYHSASRNTEAFF
>TRBV29-1|-|many|TRBJ2-1
TGCAGCGTTGCGGGCTCCGAGGGTTCCTACAATGAGCAGTTCTTC
CSVAGSEGSYNEQFF
>TRBV30|TRBD2|few|TRBJ2-1
TGTGCCTGGACCAGCGGGAGCCTCTATGAGCAGTTCTTC
CAWTSGSLYEQFF
>TRBV9|-|few|TRBJ1-1
TGTGCCAGCAGCGTAGCGGACAATCGGTTTATGAACACTGAAGCTTTCTTT
CASSVADNRFMNTEAFF
>TRBV4-1|-|many|TRBJ2-2
TGCGCCAGCAGCGACGCCGGGGTTGAGGGGGAGCTGTTTTTT
CASSDAGVEGELFF
>TRBV20-1|-|-|TRBJ2-1
TGCAGTGCTAGAGATCAGGAGGGGCGGGATGAGCAGTTCTTC
CSARDQEGRDEQFF
>TRBV27|TRBD2|many|TRBJ2-1
TGTGCCAGCAGTTCCCGGACTAGCGGGAGGGTTTTTTACAATGAGCAGTTCTTC
CASSSRTSGRVFYNEQFF
>TRBV20-1|TRBD2|many|TRBJ2-3
TGCAGTGCTAGGGAGCGGGATCGGTCCGATACGCAGTATTTT
CSARERDRSDTQYF
>TRBV7-9|-|many|TRBJ2-7
TGTGCCAGCAGCTTAGACGGGGGACGGCCTTACTACGAGCAGTACTTC
CASSLDGGRPYYEQYF
>TRBV20-1|-|medium-sized|TRBJ2-1
TGCAGTGCTAGGGACCTAGCTAGCTCCTACAATGAGCAGTTCTTC
CSARDLASSYNEQFF